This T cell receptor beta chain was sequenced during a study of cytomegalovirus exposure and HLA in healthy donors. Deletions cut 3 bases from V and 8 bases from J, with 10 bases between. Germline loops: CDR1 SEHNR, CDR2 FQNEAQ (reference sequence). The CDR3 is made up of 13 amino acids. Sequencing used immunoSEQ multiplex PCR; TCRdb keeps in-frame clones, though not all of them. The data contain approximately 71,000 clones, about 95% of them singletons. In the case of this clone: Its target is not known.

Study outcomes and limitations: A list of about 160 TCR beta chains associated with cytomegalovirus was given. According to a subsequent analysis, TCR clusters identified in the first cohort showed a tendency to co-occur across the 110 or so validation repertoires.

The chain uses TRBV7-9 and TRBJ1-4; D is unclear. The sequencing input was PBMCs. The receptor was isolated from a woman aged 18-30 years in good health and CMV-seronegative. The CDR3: CASSFPSEEKLFF. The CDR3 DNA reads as TGTGCCAGCAGCTTCCCGTCGGAGGAAAAACTGTTTTTT. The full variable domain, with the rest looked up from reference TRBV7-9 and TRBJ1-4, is DTGVSQNPRHKITKRGQNVTFRCDPISEHNRLYWYRQTLGQGPEFLTYFQNEAQLEKSRLLSDRFSAERPKGSFSTLEIQRTEQGDSAMYLCASSFPSEEKLFFGSGTQLSVL.